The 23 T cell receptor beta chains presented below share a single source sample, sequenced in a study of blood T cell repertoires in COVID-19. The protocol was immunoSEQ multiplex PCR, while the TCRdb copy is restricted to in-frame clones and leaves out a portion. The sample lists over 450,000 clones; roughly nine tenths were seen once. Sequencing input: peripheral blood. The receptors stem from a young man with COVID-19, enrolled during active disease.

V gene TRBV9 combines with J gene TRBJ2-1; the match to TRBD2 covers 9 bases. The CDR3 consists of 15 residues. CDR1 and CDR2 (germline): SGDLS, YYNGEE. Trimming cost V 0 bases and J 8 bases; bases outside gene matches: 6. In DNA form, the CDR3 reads TGTGCCAGCAGCGTAGAACCTAGCGGGATCCATGAGCAGTTCTTC. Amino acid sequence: CASSVEPSGIHEQFF.

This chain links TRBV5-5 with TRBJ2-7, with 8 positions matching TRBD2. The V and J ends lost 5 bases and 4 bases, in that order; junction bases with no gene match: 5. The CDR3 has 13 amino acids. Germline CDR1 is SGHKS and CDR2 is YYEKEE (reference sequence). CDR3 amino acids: CASRPGGPYEQYF. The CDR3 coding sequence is TGTGCCAGCAGACCGGGAGGGCCGTACGAGCAGTACTTC. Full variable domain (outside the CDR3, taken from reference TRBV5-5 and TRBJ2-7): DAGVTQSPTHLIKTRGQQVTLRCSPISGHKSVSWYQQVLGQGPQFIFQYYEKEERGRGNFPDRFSARQFPNYSSELNVNALLLGDSALYLCASRPGGPYEQYFGPGTRLTVT.

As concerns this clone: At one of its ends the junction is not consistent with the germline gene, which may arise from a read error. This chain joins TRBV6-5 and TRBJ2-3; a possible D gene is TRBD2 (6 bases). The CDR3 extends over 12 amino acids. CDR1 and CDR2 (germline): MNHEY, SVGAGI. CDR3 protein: CASSYSGGSRIF. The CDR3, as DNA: TGTGCCAGCAGTTACTCGGGGGGAAGTAGGATTTTT.

The CDR3 loop reads CASSSGTGYSGANVLTF. For the CDR3, the DNA is TGCGCCAGCAGCTCCGGGACAGGGTACTCTGGGGCCAACGTCCTGACTTTC. The rearrangement links TRBV4-1 to TRBJ2-6, with 9 bases aligning to TRBD1. The CDR3 length is 17 residues. Germline trimming cut 5 bases from V and 0 bases from J; bases unmatched to any gene: 5. The V gene's germline CDR1 is MGHRA and CDR2 YSYEKL.

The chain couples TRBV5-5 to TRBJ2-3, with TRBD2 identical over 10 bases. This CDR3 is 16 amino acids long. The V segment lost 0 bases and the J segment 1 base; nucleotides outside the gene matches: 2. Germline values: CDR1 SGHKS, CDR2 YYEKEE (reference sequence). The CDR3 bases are TGTGCCAGCAGCTTGGCCACTAGCGGGGGCACAGATACGCAGTATTTT. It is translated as CASSLATSGGTDTQYF.

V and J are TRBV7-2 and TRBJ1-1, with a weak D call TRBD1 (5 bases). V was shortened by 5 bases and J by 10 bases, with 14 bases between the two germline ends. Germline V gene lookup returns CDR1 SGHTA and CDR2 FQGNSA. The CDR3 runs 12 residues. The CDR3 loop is CASSPVGGRAFF. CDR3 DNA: TGTGCCAGCAGCCCGGTCGGGGGTAGAGCTTTCTTT.

CDR3 sequence reads: CASSDRYTEAFF. The CDR3 DNA sequence: TGTGCCAGCAGTGACCGGTACACTGAAGCTTTCTTT. The genes are TRBV6-1 and TRBJ1-1; no reliable D call. This CDR3 spans 12 amino acids. Trimming pared 3 bases from V and 3 bases from J, leaving 5 bases between. In germline, CDR1 is MNHNS, CDR2 SASEGT.

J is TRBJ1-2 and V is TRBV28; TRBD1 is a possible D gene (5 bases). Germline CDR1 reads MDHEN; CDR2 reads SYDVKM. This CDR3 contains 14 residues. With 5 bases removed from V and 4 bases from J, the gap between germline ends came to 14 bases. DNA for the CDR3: TGTGCCAGCAGTCCCCGGGCGGGACTCTATGGCTACACCTTC. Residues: CASSPRAGLYGYTF.

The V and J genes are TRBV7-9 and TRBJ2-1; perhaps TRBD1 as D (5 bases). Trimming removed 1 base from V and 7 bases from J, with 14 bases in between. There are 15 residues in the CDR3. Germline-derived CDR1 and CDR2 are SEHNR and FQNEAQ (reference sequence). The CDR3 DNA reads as TGTGCCAGCAGCTTAGGCGTGGGCAGGGTGAATGAGCAGTTCTTC. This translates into CASSLGVGRVNEQFF.

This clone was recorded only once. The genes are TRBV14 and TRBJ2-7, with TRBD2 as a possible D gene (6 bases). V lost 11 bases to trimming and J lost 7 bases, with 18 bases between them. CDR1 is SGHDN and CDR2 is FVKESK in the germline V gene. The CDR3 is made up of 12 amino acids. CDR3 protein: CASEDAGGEQYF. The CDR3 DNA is TGTGCCTCGGAGGACGCTGGAGGGGAGCAGTACTTC. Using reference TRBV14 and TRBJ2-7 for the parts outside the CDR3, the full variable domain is EAGVTQFPSHSVIEKGQTVTLRCDPISGHDNLYWYRRVMGKEIKFLLHFVKESKQDESGMPNNRFLAERTGGTYSTLKVQPAELEDSGVYFCASEDAGGEQYFGPGTRLTVT.

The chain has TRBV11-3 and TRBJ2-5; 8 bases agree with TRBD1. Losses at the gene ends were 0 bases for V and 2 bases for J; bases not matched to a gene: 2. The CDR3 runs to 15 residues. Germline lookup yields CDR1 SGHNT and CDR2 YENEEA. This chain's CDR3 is CASSLDGQGQETQYF. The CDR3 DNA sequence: TGTGCCAGCAGCTTAGACGGACAGGGACAAGAGACCCAGTACTTC.

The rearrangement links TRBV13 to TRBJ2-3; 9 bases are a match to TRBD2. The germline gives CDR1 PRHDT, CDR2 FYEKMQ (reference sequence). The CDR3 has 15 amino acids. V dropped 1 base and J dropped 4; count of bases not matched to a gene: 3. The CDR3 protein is CASSLAAGGPDTQYF. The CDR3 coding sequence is TGTGCCAGCAGCTTAGCCGCGGGGGGGCCAGATACGCAGTATTTT.

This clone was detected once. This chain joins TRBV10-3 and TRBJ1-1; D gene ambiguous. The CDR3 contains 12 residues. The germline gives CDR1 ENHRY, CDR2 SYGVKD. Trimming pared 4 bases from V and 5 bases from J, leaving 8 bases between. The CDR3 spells CAISGPETEAFF. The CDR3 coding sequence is TGTGCCATCAGTGGTCCGGAGACTGAAGCTTTCTTT.

The CDR3 nucleotides read TGTGCCAGCAGCCAAGCCTCCGGGGCTAGCGGGAGTAGCTCCTACAATGAGCAGTTCTTC. Protein: CASSQASGASGSSSYNEQFF. This chain uses TRBV3-1 (or the pseudogene TRBV3-2) with TRBJ2-1; 10 nucleotides line up with TRBD2. The CDR3 is 20 residues long. Germline V lookup: CDR1 LGHDT, CDR2 YNNKEL (reference sequence). Trimming at V came to 1 base and at J to 0 bases, leaving 12 bases not matched to a gene.

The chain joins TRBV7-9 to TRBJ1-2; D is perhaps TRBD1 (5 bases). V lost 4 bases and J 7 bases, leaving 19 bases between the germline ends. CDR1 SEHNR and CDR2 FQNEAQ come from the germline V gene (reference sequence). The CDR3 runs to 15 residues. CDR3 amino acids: CASSSRAGGGFGYTF. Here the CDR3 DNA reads TGTGCCAGCAGCTCTCGCGCCGGGGGAGGGTTTGGCTACACCTTC.

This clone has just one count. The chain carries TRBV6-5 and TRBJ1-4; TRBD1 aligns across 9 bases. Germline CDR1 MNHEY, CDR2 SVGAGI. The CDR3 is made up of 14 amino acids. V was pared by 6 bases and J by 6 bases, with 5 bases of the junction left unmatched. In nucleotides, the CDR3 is TGTGCCAGCAGGAATTACAGGGGGCATGAAAAACTGTTTTTT. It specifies CASRNYRGHEKLFF.

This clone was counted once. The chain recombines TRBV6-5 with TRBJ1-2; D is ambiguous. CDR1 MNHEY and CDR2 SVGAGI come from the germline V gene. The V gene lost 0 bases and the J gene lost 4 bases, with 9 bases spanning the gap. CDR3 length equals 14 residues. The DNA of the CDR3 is TGTGCCAGCAGTTACTCGCCCAGGATCTATGGCTACACCTTC. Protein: CASSYSPRIYGYTF.

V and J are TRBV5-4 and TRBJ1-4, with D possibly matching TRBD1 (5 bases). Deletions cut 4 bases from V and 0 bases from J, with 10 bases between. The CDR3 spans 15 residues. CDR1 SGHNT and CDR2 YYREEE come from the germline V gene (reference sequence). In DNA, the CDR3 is TGTGCCAGCAGCCGTTCAGGGACAACTAATGAAAAACTGTTTTTT. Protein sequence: CASSRSGTTNEKLFF.

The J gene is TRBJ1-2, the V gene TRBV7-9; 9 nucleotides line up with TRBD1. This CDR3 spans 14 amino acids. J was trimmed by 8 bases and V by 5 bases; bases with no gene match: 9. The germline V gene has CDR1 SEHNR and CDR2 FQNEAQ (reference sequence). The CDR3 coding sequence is TGTGCCAGCAGCAAACAACAGGGGGCCCAGGGCTACACCTTC. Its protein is CASSKQQGAQGYTF.

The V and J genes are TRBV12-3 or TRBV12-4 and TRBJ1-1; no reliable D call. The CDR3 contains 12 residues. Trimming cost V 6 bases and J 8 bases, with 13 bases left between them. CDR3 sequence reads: CASSPNTPEAFF. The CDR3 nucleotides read TGTGCCAGCAGCCCCAACACCCCCGAAGCTTTCTTT.

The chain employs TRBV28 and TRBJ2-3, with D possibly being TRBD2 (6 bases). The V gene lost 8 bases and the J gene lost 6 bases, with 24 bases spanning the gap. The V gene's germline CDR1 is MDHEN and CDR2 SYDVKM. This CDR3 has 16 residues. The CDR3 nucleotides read TGTGCCAGCGGGGGACTGTCCCAGGGATCGAAGGATACGCAGTATTTT. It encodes CASGGLSQGSKDTQYF.

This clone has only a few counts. The DNA of the CDR3 is TGTGCCAGTAAGTTAGGGACTAGGTCTCCGCTGCGGGAAGCTTTCTTT. Its protein is CASKLGTRSPLREAFF. The genes are TRBV19 and TRBJ1-1, with a weak D call TRBD1 (5 bases). The CDR3 is 16 residues long. V was pared by 7 bases and J by 8 bases, with 26 bases between. Germline CDR1 and CDR2: LNHDA and SQIVND (reference sequence).

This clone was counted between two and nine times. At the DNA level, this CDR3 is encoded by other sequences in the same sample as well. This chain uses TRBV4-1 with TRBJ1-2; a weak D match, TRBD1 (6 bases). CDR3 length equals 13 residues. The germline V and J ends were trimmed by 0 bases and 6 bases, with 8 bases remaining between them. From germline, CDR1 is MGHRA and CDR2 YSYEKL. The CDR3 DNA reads TGCGCCAGCAGCCAAGAGACAGGAGATGGCTACACCTTC. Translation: CASSQETGDGYTF.